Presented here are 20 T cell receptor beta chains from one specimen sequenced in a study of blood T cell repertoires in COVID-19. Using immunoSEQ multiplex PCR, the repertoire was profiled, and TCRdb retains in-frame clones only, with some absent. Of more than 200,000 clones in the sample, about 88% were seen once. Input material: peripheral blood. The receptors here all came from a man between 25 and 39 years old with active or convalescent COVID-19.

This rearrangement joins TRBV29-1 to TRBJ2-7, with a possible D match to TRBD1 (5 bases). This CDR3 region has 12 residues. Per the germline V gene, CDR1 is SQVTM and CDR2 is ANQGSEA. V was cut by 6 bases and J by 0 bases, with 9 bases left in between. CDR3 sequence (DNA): TGCAGCGTACAGGCAATCTCCTACGAGCAGTACTTC. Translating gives CSVQAISYEQYF.

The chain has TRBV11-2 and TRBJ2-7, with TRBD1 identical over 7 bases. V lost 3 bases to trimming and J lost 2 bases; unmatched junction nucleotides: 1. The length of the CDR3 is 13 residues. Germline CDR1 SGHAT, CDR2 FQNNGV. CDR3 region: CASSFTGAYEQYF. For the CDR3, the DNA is TGTGCCAGCAGCTTTACAGGGGCCTACGAGCAGTACTTC.

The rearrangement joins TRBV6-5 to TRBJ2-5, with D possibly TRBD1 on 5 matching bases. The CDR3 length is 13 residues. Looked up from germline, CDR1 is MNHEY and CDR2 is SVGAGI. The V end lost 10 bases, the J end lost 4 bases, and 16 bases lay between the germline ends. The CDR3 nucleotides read TGTGCCACCTTCAGGGTTGGCGGAGAGACCCAGTACTTC. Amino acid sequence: CATFRVGGETQYF.

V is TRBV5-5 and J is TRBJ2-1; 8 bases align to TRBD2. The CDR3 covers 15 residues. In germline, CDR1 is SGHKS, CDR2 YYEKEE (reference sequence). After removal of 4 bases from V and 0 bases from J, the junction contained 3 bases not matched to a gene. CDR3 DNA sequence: TGTGCCAGCAGCCGGGAGGGGAGCTCCTACAATGAGCAGTTCTTC. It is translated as CASSREGSSYNEQFF.

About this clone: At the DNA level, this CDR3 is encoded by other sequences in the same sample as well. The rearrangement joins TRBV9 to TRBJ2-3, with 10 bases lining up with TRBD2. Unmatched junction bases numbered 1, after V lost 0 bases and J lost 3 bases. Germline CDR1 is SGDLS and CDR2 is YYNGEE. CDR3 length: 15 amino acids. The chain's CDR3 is CASSVASGGTDTQYF. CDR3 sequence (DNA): TGTGCCAGCAGCGTAGCTAGCGGGGGTACAGATACGCAGTATTTT.

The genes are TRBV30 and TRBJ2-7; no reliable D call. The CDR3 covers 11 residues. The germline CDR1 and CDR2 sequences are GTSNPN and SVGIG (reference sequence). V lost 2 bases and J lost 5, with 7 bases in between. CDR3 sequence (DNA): TGTGCCTGGAGTCGGGTTGACGAGCAGTACTTC. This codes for CAWSRVDEQYF.

CDR3 coding DNA: TGTGCCAGCAGCTCCACTACTAGCCAGAAAGAGACCCAGTACTTC. Its protein is CASSSTTSQKETQYF. The gene calls are TRBV11-2 and TRBJ2-5, with D possibly being TRBD2 (6 bases). V was trimmed by 4 bases and J by 3 bases, leaving 15 bases between them. CDR3 length equals 15 residues. The germline CDR1 and CDR2 sequences are SGHAT and FQNNGV. The full variable domain, completed using reference TRBV11-2 and TRBJ2-5, is EAGVAQSPRYKIIEKRQSVAFWCNPISGHATLYWYQQILGQGPKLLIQFQNNGVVDDSQLPKDRFSAERLKGVDSTLKIQPAKLEDSAVYLCASSSTTSQKETQYFGPGTRLLVL.

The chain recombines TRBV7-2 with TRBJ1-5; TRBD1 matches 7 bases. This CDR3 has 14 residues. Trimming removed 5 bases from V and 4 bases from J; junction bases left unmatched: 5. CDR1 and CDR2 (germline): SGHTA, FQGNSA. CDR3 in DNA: TGTGCCAGCAGCCCCGACAGGGTAAATCAGCCCCAGCATTTT. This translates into CASSPDRVNQPQHF.

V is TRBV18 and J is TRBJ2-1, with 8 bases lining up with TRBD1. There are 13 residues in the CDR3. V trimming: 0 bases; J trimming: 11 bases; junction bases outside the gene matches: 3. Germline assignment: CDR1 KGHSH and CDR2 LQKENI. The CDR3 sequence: CASSPPSGGQQFF. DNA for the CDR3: TGTGCCAGCTCACCACCATCAGGGGGCCAGCAGTTCTTC.

Here the CDR3 DNA reads TGTGCCAGCAGCTTGGAACAGGGCGGTCAGCCCCAGCATTTT. Protein sequence: CASSLEQGGQPQHF. The rearrangement uses TRBV5-8 and TRBJ1-5; a possible D gene is TRBD1 (6 bases). The CDR3 has 14 amino acids. Deletions cut 0 bases from V and 6 bases from J, with 10 bases between. In germline, CDR1 is SGHTS, CDR2 YDEGEE.

The CDR3 is CASNPGTRGSNQPQHF. The DNA for the CDR3 is TGTGCCAGCAACCCAGGGACACGAGGGAGCAATCAGCCCCAGCATTTT. The J gene is TRBJ1-5, the V gene TRBV6-2 or TRBV6-3; D perhaps matches TRBD1 (6 bases). Germline loops: CDR1 MNHEY, CDR2 SVGEGT. Trimming shortened V by 7 bases and J by 1 base, and 17 bases separated the two germline ends. The CDR3 totals 16 residues.

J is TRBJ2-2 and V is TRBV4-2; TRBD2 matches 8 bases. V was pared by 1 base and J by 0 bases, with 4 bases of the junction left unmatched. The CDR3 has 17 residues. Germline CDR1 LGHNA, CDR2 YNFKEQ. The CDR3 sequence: CASSQVRRGANTGELFF. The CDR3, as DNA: TGTGCCAGCAGCCAAGTGCGGCGGGGGGCGAACACCGGGGAGCTGTTTTTT.

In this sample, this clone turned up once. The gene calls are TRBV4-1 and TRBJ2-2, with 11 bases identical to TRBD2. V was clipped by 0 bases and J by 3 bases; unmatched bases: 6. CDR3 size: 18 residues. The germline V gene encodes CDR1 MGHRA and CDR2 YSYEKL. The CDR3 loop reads CASSQEIAGGGHTGELFF. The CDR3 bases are TGCGCCAGCAGCCAAGAGATAGCGGGGGGGGGACACACCGGGGAGCTGTTTTTT.

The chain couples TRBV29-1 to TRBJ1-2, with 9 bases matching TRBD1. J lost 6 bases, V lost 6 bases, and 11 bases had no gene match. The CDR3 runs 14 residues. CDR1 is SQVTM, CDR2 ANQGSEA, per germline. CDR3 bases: TGCAGCGTCGTGGACAGGGGAAGAGAAAATGGCTACACCTTC. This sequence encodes CSVVDRGRENGYTF.

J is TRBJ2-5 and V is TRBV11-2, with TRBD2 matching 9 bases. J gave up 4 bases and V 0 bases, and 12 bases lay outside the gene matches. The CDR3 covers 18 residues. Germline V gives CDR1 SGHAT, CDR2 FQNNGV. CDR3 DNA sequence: TGTGCCAGCAGCTTAGAGCCCCGGGGTAGCGGGGGTCGAGAGACCCAGTACTTC. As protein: CASSLEPRGSGGRETQYF.

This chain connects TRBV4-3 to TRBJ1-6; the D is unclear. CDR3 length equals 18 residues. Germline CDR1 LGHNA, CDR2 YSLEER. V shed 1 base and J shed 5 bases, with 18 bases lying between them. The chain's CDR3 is CASSQVTTGIGNNSPLHF. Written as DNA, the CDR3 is TGCGCCAGCAGCCAAGTTACCACCGGGATAGGCAATAATTCACCCCTCCACTTT.

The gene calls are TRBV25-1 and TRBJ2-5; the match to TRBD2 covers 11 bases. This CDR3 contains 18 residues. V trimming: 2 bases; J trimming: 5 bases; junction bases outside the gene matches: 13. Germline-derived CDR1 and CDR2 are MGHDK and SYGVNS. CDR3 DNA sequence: TGTGCCAGCAGTGAAGGGCCCGGGGTAGCGGGGGGGCGTGAGACCCAGTACTTC. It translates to CASSEGPGVAGGRETQYF.

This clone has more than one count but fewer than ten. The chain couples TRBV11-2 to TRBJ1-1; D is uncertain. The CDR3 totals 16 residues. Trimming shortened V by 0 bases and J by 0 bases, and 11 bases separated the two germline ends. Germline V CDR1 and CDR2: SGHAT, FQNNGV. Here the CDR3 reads CASSLEAGGMNTEAFF. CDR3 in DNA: TGTGCCAGCAGCTTAGAGGCAGGAGGCATGAACACTGAAGCTTTCTTT. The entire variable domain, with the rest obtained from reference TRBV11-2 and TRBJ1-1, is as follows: EAGVAQSPRYKIIEKRQSVAFWCNPISGHATLYWYQQILGQGPKLLIQFQNNGVVDDSQLPKDRFSAERLKGVDSTLKIQPAKLEDSAVYLCASSLEAGGMNTEAFFGQGTRLTVV.

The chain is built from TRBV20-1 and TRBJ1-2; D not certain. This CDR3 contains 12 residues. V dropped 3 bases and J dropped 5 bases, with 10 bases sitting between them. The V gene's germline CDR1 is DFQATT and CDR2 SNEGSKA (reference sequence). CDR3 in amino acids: CSASATGYGYTF. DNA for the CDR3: TGCAGTGCTAGTGCGACGGGTTATGGCTACACCTTC.

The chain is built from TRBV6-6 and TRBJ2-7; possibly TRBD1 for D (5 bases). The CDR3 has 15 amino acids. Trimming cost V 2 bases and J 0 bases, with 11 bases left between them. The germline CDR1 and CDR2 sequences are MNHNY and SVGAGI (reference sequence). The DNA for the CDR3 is TGTGCCAGCAGTTACAAAGGGGCCAGCTCCTACGAGCAGTACTTC. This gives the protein CASSYKGASSYEQYF.